The rows below give T cell receptor beta chains drawn from one sample of a study of early T cells in non-severe SARS-CoV-2 infection. TCRdb re-derived calls from the 5' RACE reads in MiXCR, one entry per CDR3 protein. The table includes 85,000 to 100,000 distinct CDR3 sequences, approximately 9.9% detected once. The specimen comprised whole blood, sampled at baseline. These receptors were taken from an adult who was a healthcare worker with PCR-confirmed SARS-CoV-2 infection or an uninfected control (not recorded which). Both conserved end residues are part of each CDR3. Fields, in order: CDR3 DNA, CDR3 protein, J gene, V gene, clone size, D gene, CDR3 length. A D gene is named only where the DNA matches it firmly. Where a row states a size, it is once, few, many or the class of an expanded clone; other rows omit it.

TGTGCCAGCAGCAAAGACGAGGGGAAAGGGGCCAACGTCCTGACTTTC CASSKDEGKGANVLTF TRBJ2-6 TRBV21-1 few . 16
TGTGCCAGCACCCTATACTTCGGTTCACCCCTCCACTTT CASTLYFGSPLHF TRBJ1-6 TRBV27 few . 13
TGTGCCAGCAGGGGACTTATGGCTTACACCTTC CASRGLMAYTF TRBJ1-2 TRBV12-3/TRBV12-4 few . 11
TGTGCCAGCAGCCTACCGGGGGAGAAGCAGTACTTC CASSLPGEKQYF TRBJ2-7 TRBV2 few . 12
TGTGCCAGCAGCTTAGCGGGGCGGTCCTACAATGAGCAGTTCTTC CASSLAGRSYNEQFF TRBJ2-1 TRBV7-9 many . 15
TGTGCCAGCAGCTCCCCGGTGGCTAGCGGGAGGAAGAGAGATACGCAGTATTTT CASSSPVASGRKRDTQYF TRBJ2-3 TRBV7-9 many TRBD2 18
TGTGCCAGTAGTTCAAGACTAGCGGGATTCCTAAATGAGCAGTTCTTC CASSSRLAGFLNEQFF TRBJ2-1 TRBV19 many TRBD2 16
TGTGCCAGTAGTATAGATGGCGGACAGGGCCGCAATCAGCCCCAGCATTTT CASSIDGGQGRNQPQHF TRBJ1-5 TRBV19 few TRBD1 17
TGCGCCAGCAGCCAGTTTCGGGGCAAGGGTGAGCAGTTCTTC CASSQFRGKGEQFF TRBJ2-1 TRBV4-1 many . 14
TGTGCCAGCAGCAAACGGGGTGACACTCTAAGCAATCAGCCCCAGCATTTT CASSKRGDTLSNQPQHF TRBJ1-5 TRBV6-1 few . 17
TGCAGTGCTAGCACAGGGGCGAATAACCCAGATACGCAGTATTTT CSASTGANNPDTQYF TRBJ2-3 TRBV20-1 . TRBD1 15
TGCAGCGGCTACAGGGTTAACTATGGCTACACCTTC CSGYRVNYGYTF TRBJ1-2 TRBV29-1 few . 12
TGTGCCAGCCCGATCGACAGGGTCCACGAGCAGTACTTC CASPIDRVHEQYF TRBJ2-7 TRBV7-3 few TRBD1 13
TGTGCCAGCAGTTTGGGGATGAACACTGAAGCTTTCTTT CASSLGMNTEAFF TRBJ1-1 TRBV27 many . 13
TGTGCCAGCAGCCAAGAAGGTGACAGGGGAGACTATGGCTACACCTTC CASSQEGDRGDYGYTF TRBJ1-2 TRBV4-2 . TRBD1 16
TGTGCCAGCAGCTTGGAAGGGAGACAAAACATTCAGTACTTC CASSLEGRQNIQYF TRBJ2-4 TRBV7-8 medium-sized . 14
TGTGCCAGCACGGAGGGAGACGATGAGCAGTTCTTC CASTEGDDEQFF TRBJ2-1 TRBV28 many . 12
TGCGCCAGCAGAGGGACAGGGCCTGGAAACACCATATATTTT CASRGTGPGNTIYF TRBJ1-3 TRBV10-1 few TRBD1 14
TGTGCCAGCAGCTTCGCAGGGAGCTCCTACGAGCAGTACTTC CASSFAGSSYEQYF TRBJ2-7 TRBV7-9 few . 14
TGTGCCAGCAGCCCCCACTACGACAACCAAGAGACCCAGTACTTC CASSPHYDNQETQYF TRBJ2-5 TRBV6-2/TRBV6-3 many . 15
TGTGCCAGCAGCGTCGCCACTAGCGGGGCGAACACCGGGGAGCTGTTTTTT CASSVATSGANTGELFF TRBJ2-2 TRBV9 many TRBD2 17
TGTGCCAGCAGGGTATCCGGGGCCAACGTCCTGACTTTC CASRVSGANVLTF TRBJ2-6 TRBV2 many . 13